This T cell receptor (beta chain) was documented in a study of human T cells and chemical hapten exposure (dated by TCRdb to the early 2020s). Context from the whole study: For sensitization, 2% DPC in acetone was applied to a 2 cm by 2 cm area of upper inner arm skin. Weekly therapeutic DPC doses were additionally applied to the scalp of patients throughout the roughly 25-week study period. Patch testing was performed on the upper back with Finn chambers containing 0.01% DPC, and the patch tests were scored after 6 days according to International Contact Dermatitis Research Group standards. The patient cohort, mostly female, included alopecia areata with under or over 50% scalp involvement, alopecia totalis and alopecia universalis. Libraries were pooled for sequencing, and per-sample TCR yields varied mainly because of small differences in library volumes within the pool. Peripheral blood TCR repertoire changes were tracked in vivo in alopecia patients during primary and secondary sensitization to the hapten diphenylcyclopropenone (DPC). Blood was sampled from patients pre-sensitization (week 0) and at 2, 6 and about 24 weeks after DPC sensitization. Twenty-nine alopecia patients gave blood for TCR sequencing at one to four time points (pre-sensitization, 2, 6 and 24 weeks). What the work shows at the level of the full study, not this receptor alone: Patch test score was positively correlated with the number of PT1 expanded TCRs, with significance at thresholds 8, 16 and 32 but not at 4. After repeated subsampling, changes were observed in the strength of the expansion versus patch-test correlation and in the threshold at which the correlation became significant. Because all patients had alopecia, a presumed autoimmune disease, the immune response of the patients might differ from that of healthy individuals. No change with DPC sensitization was found in the number of TCRs above 1 in 1000 frequency, and no evidence of global repertoire structure alterations was found. Significantly more large CDR3 similarity clusters were formed by expanded TCRs than by pre-sensitization or healthy control sets, consistent with antigen-driven responses.

The germline ends are 18 bases apart after V is trimmed by 2 bases and J by 13 bases. The germline V gene supplies CDR1 LGHNA and CDR2 YSLEER. Counted from cysteine to phenylalanine, this CDR3 has 15 amino acids. Only CDR3 DNA remains: 45 bases, in frame from the first base. Libraries were built with RACE. Sequenced on a NextSeq 500. During library preparation, unique molecular identifiers were attached to individual cDNA molecules so that TCRs could be counted in a quantitative, reproducible way. Both TCR alpha and TCR beta chains were sequenced from each blood RNA sample. The authors' analysis ran thus. The median number of TCRs per sample was 95,638, ranging from roughly 23,224 to 700,000. The Decombinator software suite was used to annotate the V, J and CDR3 of the TCR reads. For PS versus PT1 abundance plots, all samples were subsampled to the same number of TCRs (28,000). TCRs were defined as expanded if absent before sensitization and observed at least eight times at the 2-week time point. TCRdb took the public reads, trimmed them with fastp at Q25, ran MiXCR for clone calling and kept in-frame beta chains. Each record represents a unique CDR3 protein, reported with the most common genes and DNA among its rows. TCRdb's processing, not the study's, gives the V and J calls here. For this sample there are fewer than 500,000 distinct CDR3 sequences; around 4.8% appear just once. Under 2.5% of the sample comes from the top ten.

This clonotype was counted only a few times. Its binding antigen is unknown. It has no much larger one-base neighbor in the sample; base qualities were not kept. Per the publication, the time point label means: patch test 1, 2 weeks after DPC sensitization. The sample's treatment or condition label, in plain terms: therapeutic diphenylcyclopropenone sensitization with weekly scalp DPC. At every patch-test visit, the blood draw took place before the patch test was put on. To be eligible, patients had to be aged 18 to 70, diagnosed with alopecia and judged suitable for DPC therapy, while pregnant patients were excluded. Total RNA was extracted from unfractionated whole blood collected in Tempus Blood RNA tubes.

Recombination joined TRBV4-3 with TRBJ1-6; 6 matching bases give a weak D call of TRBD1. This sequence originates from a woman aged 45-65 years with alopecia areata. Some clones in this sample may be carry-over from other donors' samples. Material: whole blood, obtained in connection with sensitization to the hapten diphenylcyclopropenone (DPC). The CDR3 corresponds to CASSQPGIGGSPLHF. The DNA sequence is given as TGCGCCAGCAGCCAACCCGGGATAGGGGGTTCTCCCCTCCACTTT.